The rows below give T cell receptor beta chains drawn from one sample of a study of T cells after somatic rescue of genetic block. Assay used: immunoSEQ multiplex PCR; TCRdb lists only in-frame clones, some missing. The top ten clones hold around 2.8% of a sample with 60,000 to 75,000 clones, about 91% of them seen once. Sequencing used peripheral blood mononuclear cells (PBMCs). The receptors were sampled from a man aged 35 to 55. CDR3s include the opening cysteine and the closing phenylalanine or tryptophan. The D gene is left open where the match is weak. Some rows have no size entry. The others give once, few or many, or a class for an expanded clone.

v_call	d_call	clone_size	j_call	cdr3_aa	cdr3_nt
TRBV12-5	TRBD2	.	TRBJ2-3	CASGASGYTQYF	TGTGCTAGTGGTGCTAGCGGATATACGCAGTATTTT
TRBV5-1	.	once	TRBJ1-5	CASSWDSNQPQHF	TGCGCCAGCAGCTGGGACTCGAATCAGCCCCAGCATTTT
TRBV30	TRBD1	.	TRBJ1-5	CAWSRTGGGQPQHF	TGTGCCTGGAGTCGGACAGGGGGCGGACAGCCCCAGCATTTT
TRBV27	TRBD2	.	TRBJ2-1	CASSYLPGRGVYNEQFF	TGTGCCAGCAGTTATCTCCCGGGGCGGGGGGTCTACAATGAGCAGTTCTTC
TRBV19	.	.	TRBJ1-3	CASSIRTGSGNTIYF	TGTGCCAGTAGTATCCGAACAGGGTCTGGAAACACCATATATTTT
TRBV28	.	.	TRBJ1-1	CASSLRTLNTEAFF	TGTGCCAGCAGTTTACGGACCTTGAACACTGAAGCTTTCTTT
TRBV6-4	.	.	TRBJ2-2	CASSDGLNTGELFF	TGTGCCAGCAGTGATGGACTAAACACCGGGGAGCTGTTTTTT
TRBV18	.	.	TRBJ2-1	CASSPPGGPNEQFF	TGTGCCAGCTCACCACCGGGCGGGCCCAATGAGCAGTTCTTC
TRBV18	.	.	TRBJ2-5	CASSRPTEWETQYF	TGTGCCAGCTCACGACCGACGGAGTGGGAGACCCAGTACTTC
TRBV5-8	.	.	TRBJ1-2	CASSGNRWGYTF	TGTGCCAGCAGCGGAAATCGGTGGGGCTACACCTTC
TRBV4-1	TRBD2	once	TRBJ2-4	CASSAGGLAKNIQYF	TGCGCCAGCAGCGCCGGGGGGTTAGCCAAAAACATTCAGTACTTC
TRBV10-3	.	.	TRBJ1-1	CAISSRGGRTEAFF	TGTGCCATCAGTAGTAGGGGGGGCCGGACTGAAGCTTTCTTT
TRBV25-1	TRBD1	.	TRBJ2-7	CASGDRPYEQYF	TGTGCCAGCGGGGACAGACCCTACGAGCAGTACTTC
TRBV5-5	.	.	TRBJ2-7	CASSASYEQYF	TGTGCCAGCAGCGCATCCTACGAGCAGTACTTC
TRBV19	.	.	TRBJ1-5	CASSIGAGPKNQPQHF	TGTGCCAGTAGTATTGGTGCCGGGCCCAAAAATCAGCCCCAGCATTTT
TRBV15	TRBD1	.	TRBJ2-1	CATSRTQGAPGEQFF	TGTGCCACCAGCAGGACGCAGGGGGCCCCGGGTGAGCAGTTCTTC
TRBV19	.	.	TRBJ1-2	CASSIDRTSGNYGYTF	TGTGCCAGTAGTATAGATCGGACGTCGGGGAACTATGGCTACACCTTC
TRBV19	TRBD1	.	TRBJ2-2	CASSRQGAGELFF	TGTGCCAGTAGTAGACAGGGGGCCGGGGAGCTGTTTTTT
TRBV6-1	.	.	TRBJ2-5	CASSEFPGGGVQSETQYF	TGTGCCAGCAGTGAATTTCCCGGAGGGGGCGTACAGTCGGAGACCCAGTACTTC
TRBV19	.	.	TRBJ2-7	CASRDIGTSGEQYF	TGTGCCAGTAGGGACATCGGGACGTCGGGCGAGCAGTACTTC
TRBV2	TRBD2	.	TRBJ2-5	CASRGTIQETQYF	TGTGCCAGCAGGGGGACTATCCAAGAGACCCAGTACTTC
TRBV2	TRBD2	.	TRBJ2-1	CASNPLAGVNNEQFF	TGTGCCAGCAATCCCCTAGCGGGGGTGAATAATGAGCAGTTCTTC
TRBV27	.	.	TRBJ2-4	CASSSVEGWANIQYF	TGTGCCAGCAGTTCCGTAGAGGGATGGGCAAACATTCAGTACTTC
TRBV18	.	once	TRBJ2-2	CASSPRRVQNTGELFF	TGTGCCAGCTCCCCTCGGAGGGTGCAGAACACCGGGGAGCTGTTTTTT
TRBV10-2	TRBD1	once	TRBJ2-1	CATGQGVEQFF	TGCGCCACGGGACAGGGAGTTGAGCAGTTCTTC
TRBV11-2	.	.	TRBJ2-7	CASSYSSGAYEQYF	TGTGCCAGCAGCTATTCGTCCGGGGCTTACGAGCAGTACTTC
TRBV6-1	.	.	TRBJ2-3	CASSEADLSTDTQYF	TGTGCCAGCAGTGAGGCTGACCTCAGCACAGATACGCAGTATTTT
TRBV5-5	TRBD2	once	TRBJ2-5	CASSQTSGGLSPQETQYF	TGTGCCAGCAGTCAGACTAGCGGGGGACTCTCCCCCCAAGAGACCCAGTACTTC
TRBV28	.	.	TRBJ2-2	CASRSGTANTGELFF	TGTGCCAGCAGGTCCGGGACGGCAAACACCGGGGAGCTGTTTTTT
TRBV5-1	.	.	TRBJ1-1	CASRLPGANTEAFF	TGCGCCAGCAGATTACCGGGAGCGAACACTGAAGCTTTCTTT
TRBV14	.	.	TRBJ2-7	CASSQVSYEQYF	TGTGCCAGCAGCCAAGTCAGCTACGAGCAGTACTTC
TRBV5-1	.	.	TRBJ2-1	CASRTGRPRDEQFF	TGCGCCAGCAGGACAGGCCGACCTAGGGATGAGCAGTTCTTC
TRBV7-9	.	once	TRBJ2-1	CASSLSLSYNEQFF	TGTGCCAGCAGCTTAAGCCTCTCCTACAATGAGCAGTTCTTC
TRBV5-1	.	few	TRBJ1-5	CASSLSGQPQHF	TGCGCCAGCAGCTTATCAGGGCAGCCCCAGCATTTT
TRBV2	.	once	TRBJ1-6	CASIRSSYNSPLHF	TGTGCCAGCATCAGGAGCTCCTATAATTCACCCCTCCACTTT
TRBV2	.	.	TRBJ1-1	CASSDHGREAFF	TGTGCCAGCAGTGACCACGGACGGGAAGCTTTCTTT
TRBV6-5	.	.	TRBJ2-5	CASSYVQQETQYF	TGTGCCAGCAGTTACGTTCAGCAAGAGACCCAGTACTTC
TRBV11-2	TRBD2	once	TRBJ2-7	CASSPRGDAYEQYF	TGTGCCAGCAGCCCCCGGGGGGATGCCTACGAGCAGTACTTC
TRBV2	TRBD2	.	TRBJ2-1	CASRLAGSYNEQFF	TGTGCCAGCAGACTAGCGGGGAGCTACAATGAGCAGTTCTTC
TRBV6-1	TRBD1	.	TRBJ1-5	CASNLGQGGWQPQHF	TGTGCCAGCAACCTGGGACAGGGAGGTTGGCAGCCCCAGCATTTT
TRBV9	.	.	TRBJ2-5	CASSTTQYQETQYF	TGTGCCAGCAGCACTACACAGTACCAAGAGACCCAGTACTTC
TRBV28	.	.	TRBJ1-5	CASKTQQSYQPQHF	TGTGCCAGCAAGACGCAGCAATCCTATCAGCCCCAGCATTTT
TRBV5-1	.	.	TRBJ1-1	CASSLVGGSNTEAFF	TGCGCCAGCAGCTTGGTAGGGGGTTCGAACACTGAAGCTTTCTTT
TRBV9	TRBD1	.	TRBJ2-7	CASSSGTGVLYEQYF	TGTGCCAGCAGCTCCGGGACAGGGGTGCTCTACGAGCAGTACTTC